This T cell receptor (beta chain) was observed in a study of T cells in Graves' hyperthyroidism and ophthalmopathy. V lost 1 base, J lost 0 bases, and 8 bases lay in between. This CDR3 is 15 amino acids long. TCR beta CDR3 regions were amplified from RNA. The HTBI set primed first-round TCR CDR3 RT-PCR. One entry per CDR3 protein results from TCRdb running MiXCR on the multiplex PCR reads. The table records 250,000 to 300,000 distinct CDR3 sequences, approximately 15% of them present only once. This clonotype was recorded at least ten times. The rearrangement uses TRBV12-3 or TRBV12-4 and TRBJ2-3; no clear D. The TCR was taken from a woman aged 55-75 years with Graves' ophthalmopathy. Sequenced input: blood. The CDR3 sequence is CASSLGQHSTDTQYF. CDR3 bases: TGTGCCAGCAGTTTAGGGCAACACAGCACAGATACGCAGTATTTT.